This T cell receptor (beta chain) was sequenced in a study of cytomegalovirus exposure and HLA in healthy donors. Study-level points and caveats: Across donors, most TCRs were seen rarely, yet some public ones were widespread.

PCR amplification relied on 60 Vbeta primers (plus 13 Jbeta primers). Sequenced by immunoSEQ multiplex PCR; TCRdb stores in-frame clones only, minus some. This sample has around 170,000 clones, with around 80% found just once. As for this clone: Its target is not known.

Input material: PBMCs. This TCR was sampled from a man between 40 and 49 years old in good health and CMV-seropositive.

The CDR3 nucleotides are TGTGCCAGCAGCGCCGACAGTTCGGATACGCAGTATTTT. Encoded protein: CASSADSSDTQYF. V is TRBV5-6 and J is TRBJ2-3, with TRBD1 as a possible D gene (5 bases). Germline V gene lookup returns CDR1 SGHDT and CDR2 YYEEEE. This CDR3 contains 13 residues. V was shortened by 4 bases and J by 6 bases, with 12 bases between the two germline ends.